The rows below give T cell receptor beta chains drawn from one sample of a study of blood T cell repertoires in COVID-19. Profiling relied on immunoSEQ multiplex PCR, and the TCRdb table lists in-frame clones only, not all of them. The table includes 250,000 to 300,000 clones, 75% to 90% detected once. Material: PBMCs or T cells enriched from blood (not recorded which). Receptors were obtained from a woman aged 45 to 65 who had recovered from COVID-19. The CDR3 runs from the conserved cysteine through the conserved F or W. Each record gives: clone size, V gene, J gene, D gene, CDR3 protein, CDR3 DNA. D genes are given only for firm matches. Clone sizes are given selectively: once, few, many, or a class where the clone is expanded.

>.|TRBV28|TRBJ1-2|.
CASSLYRVGTSGYTF
TGTGCCAGCAGTTTATACAGGGTTGGAACAAGTGGCTACACCTTC
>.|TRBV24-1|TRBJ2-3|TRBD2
CATGTKGTSGSWTDTQYF
TGTGCCACCGGTACTAAGGGGACTAGCGGGAGCTGGACAGATACGCAGTATTTT
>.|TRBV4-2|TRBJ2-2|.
CASSQTGTGGATGELFF
TGTGCCAGCAGCCAAACCGGGACTGGAGGTGCCACCGGGGAGCTGTTTTTT
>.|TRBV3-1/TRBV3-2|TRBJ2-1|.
CASSRGSGVGNEQFF
TGTGCCAGCAGCCGTGGGTCCGGGGTAGGTAATGAGCAGTTCTTC
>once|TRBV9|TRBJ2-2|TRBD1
CASSAHRGANTGELFF
TGTGCCAGCAGCGCCCACAGGGGCGCAAACACCGGGGAGCTGTTTTTT
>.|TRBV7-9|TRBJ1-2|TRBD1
CASITGQGYYGYTF
TGTGCCAGCATCACGGGACAGGGATACTATGGCTACACCTTC
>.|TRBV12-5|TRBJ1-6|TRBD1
CASGPDPTGGLYSPLHF
TGTGCTAGTGGTCCAGATCCGACAGGGGGTCTATATTCACCCCTCCACTTT
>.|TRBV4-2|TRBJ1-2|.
CASSPRGGEGYTF
TGTGCCAGCAGCCCAAGAGGGGGGGAAGGCTACACCTTC
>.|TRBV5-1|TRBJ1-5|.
CASSLGIAGARNQPQHF
TGCGCCAGCAGCTTAGGGATCGCAGGGGCCCGCAATCAGCCCCAGCATTTT
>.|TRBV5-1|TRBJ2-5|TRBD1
CASSLGDSPKTQYF
TGCGCCAGCAGCTTGGGGGACAGTCCAAAGACCCAGTACTTC
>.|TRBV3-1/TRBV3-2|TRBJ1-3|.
CASSQQTGTGNTIYF
TGTGCCAGCAGCCAGCAGACAGGAACTGGAAACACCATATATTTT
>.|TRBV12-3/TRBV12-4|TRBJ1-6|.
CASTHAGYSPLHF
TGTGCCAGCACTCACGCGGGGTATTCACCCCTCCACTTT
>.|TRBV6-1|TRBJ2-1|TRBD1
CASSVRVGDRAYNEQFF
TGTGCCAGCAGTGTCAGAGTCGGGGACAGGGCCTACAATGAGCAGTTCTTC
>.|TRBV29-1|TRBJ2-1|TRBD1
CSVLAGGNEQFF
TGCAGCGTGTTAGCAGGGGGCAATGAGCAGTTCTTC
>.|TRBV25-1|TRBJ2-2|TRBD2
CASSAFTGTKDTGELFF
TGTGCCAGCAGTGCCTTCACCGGGACTAAGGACACCGGGGAGCTGTTTTTT
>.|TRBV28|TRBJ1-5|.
CASIVGDSNQPQHF
TGTGCCAGCATAGTCGGGGATAGCAATCAGCCCCAGCATTTT
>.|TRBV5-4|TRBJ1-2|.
CASSRGWSITNYGYTF
TGTGCCAGCAGTCGGGGGTGGTCAATAACTAACTATGGCTACACCTTC
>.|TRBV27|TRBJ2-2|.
CASSEGRYNTGELFF
TGTGCCAGCAGTGAGGGAAGATATAACACCGGGGAGCTGTTTTTT
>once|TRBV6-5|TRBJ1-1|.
CASSWVQVSNTEAFF
TGTGCCAGCAGTTGGGTACAGGTCTCAAACACTGAAGCTTTCTTT
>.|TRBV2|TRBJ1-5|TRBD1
CASRGTTGVYQPQHF
TGTGCCAGCAGGGGGACGACAGGGGTCTATCAGCCCCAGCATTTT
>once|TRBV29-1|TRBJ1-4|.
CSVVTGFNEKLFF
TGCAGCGTTGTGACAGGCTTTAATGAAAAACTGTTTTTT
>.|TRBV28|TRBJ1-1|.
CASRQQGLNTEAFF
TGTGCCAGCAGGCAACAGGGACTAAACACTGAAGCTTTCTTT
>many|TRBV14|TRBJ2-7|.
CASSPFQGYEQYF
TGTGCCAGCAGCCCCTTCCAGGGATACGAGCAGTACTTC
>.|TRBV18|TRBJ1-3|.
CASSRRPGTNGNTIYF
TGTGCCAGCTCCCGAAGGCCCGGGACAAATGGAAACACCATATATTTT
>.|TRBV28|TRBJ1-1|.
CASRLYSGGTEAFF
TGTGCCAGCAGGTTATACTCCGGGGGGACTGAAGCTTTCTTT
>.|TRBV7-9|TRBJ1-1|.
CASSLLKEAFF
TGTGCCAGCAGCTTATTAAAAGAAGCTTTCTTT
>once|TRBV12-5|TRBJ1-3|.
CASGSSSGNTIYF
TGTGCTAGTGGTTCTTCCTCTGGAAACACCATATATTTT
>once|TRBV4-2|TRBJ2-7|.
CASSQVIGTGGYEQYF
TGTGCCAGCAGCCAAGTGATCGGCACTGGCGGCTACGAGCAGTACTTC
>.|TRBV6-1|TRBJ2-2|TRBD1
CASSEGTGPTGELFF
TGTGCCAGCAGTGAAGGGACAGGGCCCACCGGGGAGCTGTTTTTT
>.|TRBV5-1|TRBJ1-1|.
CASSSDSSNTEAFF
TGCGCCAGCAGCTCCGACAGTTCGAACACTGAAGCTTTCTTT
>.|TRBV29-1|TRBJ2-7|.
CSVVRGTTYEQYF
TGCAGCGTTGTGAGAGGGACAACCTACGAGCAGTACTTC
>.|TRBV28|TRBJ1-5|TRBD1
CASSFGTGYSSNQPQHF
TGTGCCAGCAGTTTCGGGACAGGGTATAGCAGCAATCAGCCCCAGCATTTT
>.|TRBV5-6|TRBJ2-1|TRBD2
CASGPSGNEQFF
TGTGCCAGCGGTCCTAGCGGTAATGAGCAGTTCTTC
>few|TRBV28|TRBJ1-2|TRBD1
CASRGSGTGTLYGYTF
TGTGCCAGCAGGGGGTCCGGGACAGGGACATTGTATGGCTACACCTTC
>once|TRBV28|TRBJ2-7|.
CASSYSIYEQYF
TGTGCCAGCAGCTACTCCATCTACGAGCAGTACTTC